This T cell receptor beta chain originates from a study of identical twins. Study-wide findings and caveats: The models systematically underestimated how much out-of-frame TCR alpha was shared in monozygotic twins.

The germline V gene has CDR1 SGHTA and CDR2 FQGTGA. CDR3 size: 15 residues. The V gene lost 3 bases and the J gene lost 5 bases, with 15 bases spanning the gap. Concerning this clonotype: The antigen is undetermined.

A universal primer site arose from template switching, and cDNA bore unique molecular identifiers. One entry per CDR3 protein, called by TCRdb with MiXCR from the 5' RACE reads. The data contain about 190,000 distinct CDR3 sequences, approximately 15% of them singletons. A further study also used this sample, focusing on T cells expressing NK-cell markers.

This sequence was found in a woman aged 18-29 years in good health. The chain uses TRBV7-3 and TRBJ2-3; D might be TRBD2 (6 bases). The sample comprised CD8+ T cells sorted from blood. Here the CDR3 DNA reads TGTGCCAGCAGCTTCGTAGGCGGGGTTAGAGATACGCAGTATTTT. Translating it yields CASSFVGGVRDTQYF.